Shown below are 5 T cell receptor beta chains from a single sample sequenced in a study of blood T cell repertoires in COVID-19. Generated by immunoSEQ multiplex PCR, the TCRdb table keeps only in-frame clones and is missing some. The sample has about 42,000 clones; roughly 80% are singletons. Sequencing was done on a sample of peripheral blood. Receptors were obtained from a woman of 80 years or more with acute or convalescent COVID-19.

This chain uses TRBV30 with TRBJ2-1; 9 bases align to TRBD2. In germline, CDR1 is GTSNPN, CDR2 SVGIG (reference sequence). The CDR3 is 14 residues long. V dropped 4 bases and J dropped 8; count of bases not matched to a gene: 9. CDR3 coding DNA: TGTGCCTGGACCCCTGCGGGAGGGCCACATGAGCAGTTCTTC. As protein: CAWTPAGGPHEQFF.

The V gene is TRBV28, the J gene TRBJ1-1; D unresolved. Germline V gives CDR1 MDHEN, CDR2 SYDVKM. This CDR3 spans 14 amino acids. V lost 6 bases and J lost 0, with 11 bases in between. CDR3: CASRLLGLNTEAFF. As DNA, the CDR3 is TGTGCCAGCAGACTTCTGGGCCTGAACACTGAAGCTTTCTTT.

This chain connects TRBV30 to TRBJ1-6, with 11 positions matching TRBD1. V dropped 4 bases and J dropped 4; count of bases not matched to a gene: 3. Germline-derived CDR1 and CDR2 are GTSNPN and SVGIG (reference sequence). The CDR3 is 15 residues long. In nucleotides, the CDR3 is TGTGCCTGGAAGGGACAGGGGGGTTATAATTCACCCCTCCACTTT. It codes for CAWKGQGGYNSPLHF.

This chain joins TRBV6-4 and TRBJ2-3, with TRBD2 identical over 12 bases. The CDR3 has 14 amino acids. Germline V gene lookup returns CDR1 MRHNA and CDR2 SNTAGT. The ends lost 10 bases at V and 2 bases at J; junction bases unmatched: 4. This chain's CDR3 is CATRLAGATDTQYF. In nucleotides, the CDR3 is TGTGCCACCCGACTAGCGGGGGCCACAGATACGCAGTATTTT.

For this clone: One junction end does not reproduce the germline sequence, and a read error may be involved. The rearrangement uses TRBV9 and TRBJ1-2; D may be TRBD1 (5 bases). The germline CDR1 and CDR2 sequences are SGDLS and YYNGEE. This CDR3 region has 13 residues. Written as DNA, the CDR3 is TGTGCCAGCAGCCGTGTGCGGGACGGCAAAGTATTCTTC. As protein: CASSRVRDGKVFF.